The 14 T cell receptor beta chains presented below share a single source sample, sequenced in a study of cytomegalovirus exposure and HLA in healthy donors. PCR involved 60 Vbeta and 13 Jbeta primers. Clones were sequenced by immunoSEQ multiplex PCR, and TCRdb holds only the in-frame ones, with some missing. The sample lists around 140,000 clones, roughly 86% occurring once. Sequencing used PBMCs. The receptors derive from a man aged 18 to 29 in good health and CMV-seropositive.

This clone was detected once. This chain joins TRBV6-4 and TRBJ2-1, with D maybe TRBD2 (6 bases). With 2 bases removed from V and 7 bases from J, the gap between germline ends came to 9 bases. Germline V lookup: CDR1 MRHNA, CDR2 SNTAGT. This CDR3 is built from 13 residues. CDR3 loop: CASSDGGWNEQFF. In nucleotides, the CDR3 is TGTGCCAGCAGTGACGGGGGGTGGAATGAGCAGTTCTTC.

This chain links TRBV6-5 with TRBJ2-7; 7 positions agree with TRBD1. The CDR3 runs to 13 residues. Trimming took 6 bases from V and 4 from J; bases not matched to a gene: 6. Germline CDR1 is MNHEY and CDR2 is SVGAGI. The CDR3 is CASRLDRAYEQYF. CDR3 DNA sequence: TGTGCCAGCAGGCTCGACAGGGCGTACGAGCAGTACTTC.

The V and J genes are TRBV5-4 and TRBJ2-5; the match to TRBD2 covers 11 bases. V gave up 4 bases and J gave up 10 bases; unmatched junction bases: 18. CDR3 length: 17 residues. Looked up from germline, CDR1 is SGHNT and CDR2 is YYREEE (reference sequence). The CDR3 here is CASSLQGLADPVRDQYF. The CDR3 DNA follows: TGTGCCAGCAGCCTCCAGGGACTAGCGGACCCCGTGAGGGACCAGTACTTC.

On this clone itself: The sample holds other DNA sequences that translate to the same CDR3. The chain combines TRBV27 with TRBJ1-5; unclear D gene. Germline values: CDR1 MNHEY, CDR2 SMNVEV (reference sequence). The ends were cut back, 0 bases at V and 7 bases at J, with 7 bases in the middle. This CDR3 comprises 13 residues. CDR3 DNA sequence: TGTGCCAGCAGTTTATCTGGAGGGCAGCCCCAGCATTTT. It yields the protein CASSLSGGQPQHF.

The chain recombines TRBV2 with TRBJ1-1; tentative D call: TRBD1 (6 bases). Germline lookup yields CDR1 SNHLY and CDR2 FYNNEI. The CDR3 contains 14 residues. Trimming took 8 bases from V and 2 from J, leaving 15 bases between them. The CDR3 nucleotides read TGTGCCAGCCGTTCAGGGGCCGATAACACTGAAGCTTTCTTT. It codes for CASRSGADNTEAFF.

The J gene is TRBJ2-5, the V gene TRBV7-2; 8 nucleotides line up with TRBD2. Germline-derived CDR1 and CDR2 are SGHTA and FQGNSA. Trimming at V came to 5 bases and at J to 7 bases, leaving 12 bases not matched to a gene. This CDR3 has 15 residues. CDR3: CASSRGGPRGGTQYF. CDR3 in DNA: TGTGCCAGCAGCCGGGGGGGCCCCCGGGGAGGGACCCAGTACTTC.

The V and J genes are TRBV5-1 and TRBJ1-3; D unclear. The CDR3 has 15 amino acids. Trimming took 0 bases from V and 0 from J, leaving 7 bases between them. Germline V gives CDR1 SGHRS, CDR2 YFSETQ. In DNA form, the CDR3 reads TGCGCCAGCAGCTTGGACGGGAACTCTGGAAACACCATATATTTT. This translates into CASSLDGNSGNTIYF.

This sequence joins TRBV7-9 and TRBJ2-3; 9 bases line up with TRBD2. This CDR3 comprises 16 residues. Germline V gene data show CDR1 as SEHNR and CDR2 as FQNEAQ (reference sequence). V gave up 3 bases and J gave up 4 bases; unmatched junction bases: 8. The CDR3 DNA reads as TGTGCCAGCAGCTTTGGGACTAGCTGGTCAGCAGATACGCAGTATTTT. Protein: CASSFGTSWSADTQYF.

The genes are TRBV19 and TRBJ2-2; unclear D gene. This CDR3 contains 15 residues. V was trimmed by 3 bases and J by 2 bases, leaving 10 bases between them. Germline CDR1 reads LNHDA; CDR2 reads SQIVND (reference sequence). The CDR3: CASSMGRSNTGELFF. CDR3 nucleotide sequence: TGTGCCAGTAGTATGGGCAGATCAAACACCGGGGAGCTGTTTTTT. Drawing the rest from reference TRBV19 and TRBJ2-2, the complete variable domain is DGGITQSPKYLFRKEGQNVTLSCEQNLNHDAMYWYRQDPGQGLRLIYYSQIVNDFQKGDIAEGYSVSREKKESFPLTVTSAQKNPTAFYLCASSMGRSNTGELFFGEGSRLTVL.

The chain recombines TRBV30 with TRBJ2-5; tentatively, D is TRBD1 (5 bases). Trimming left V 2 bases short and J 5 bases short, with 15 bases between. The length of the CDR3 is 14 residues. Germline CDR1 reads GTSNPN; CDR2 reads SVGIG (reference sequence). CDR3 sequence: CAWSWGSSGETQYF. CDR3 nucleotide sequence: TGTGCCTGGAGTTGGGGCTCCTCTGGGGAGACCCAGTACTTC.

The chain employs TRBV5-6 and TRBJ2-3; the D is unclear. The CDR3 totals 12 residues. CDR1 and CDR2 (germline): SGHDT, YYEEEE. V was shortened by 1 base and J by 2 bases, with 2 bases between the two germline ends. The CDR3 loop is CASSLYTDTQYF. For the CDR3, the DNA is TGTGCCAGCAGCTTGTACACAGATACGCAGTATTTT.

This chain links TRBV6-1 with TRBJ2-3; a possible D gene is TRBD2 (7 bases). The V gene's germline CDR1 is MNHNS and CDR2 SASEGT. The CDR3 consists of 17 residues. V was cut by 3 bases and J by 0 bases, with 16 bases left in between. CDR3 in DNA: TGTGCCAGCAGTGACCTTCGGGGGGCACCTAGCACAGATACGCAGTATTTT. Translation: CASSDLRGAPSTDTQYF.

The CDR3 DNA reads as TGTGCCAGTAGTAATCCCGGGACAGCTTCCTACGAGCAGTACTTC. Protein: CASSNPGTASYEQYF. The chain joins TRBV19 to TRBJ2-7; the match to TRBD1 covers 7 bases. Germline trimming cut 4 bases from V and 1 base from J; bases unmatched to any gene: 7. The CDR3 spans 15 residues. Germline CDR1 and CDR2: LNHDA and SQIVND (reference sequence).

The chain links TRBV27 to TRBJ2-7; 9 nucleotides line up with TRBD2. Germline loops: CDR1 MNHEY, CDR2 SMNVEV (reference sequence). V shed 7 bases, J shed 2 bases, and the junction held 3 bases outside the gene matches. The length of the CDR3 is 13 residues. CDR3 in amino acids: CASTSSGTYEQYF. The CDR3 DNA sequence: TGTGCCAGCACGTCTAGCGGGACCTACGAGCAGTACTTC.